The sample holds a few counts of the clone carrying this TCR beta chain. Antigen specificity is unknown. Looked up from germline, CDR1 is SGDLS and CDR2 is YYNGEE. The CDR3 totals 17 residues. Trimming at V came to 0 bases and at J to 4 bases, leaving 13 bases not matched to a gene. This record belongs to a study of T cell repertoires in cytomegalovirus infection. Turning to the study itself: Indicated by public TCR beta signatures were CMV infection and matching HLA type.

MiXCR, run by TCRdb on the reads, gives a single entry per CDR3 protein. The data hold around 300,000 distinct CDR3 sequences, with about 25% observed a single time. The TCR originated in a human donor in good health (CMV status not recorded). Some clones in this sample may be carry-over from other donors' samples. This chain connects TRBV9 to TRBJ2-7; TRBD1 aligns across 7 bases. This material consisted of cultured PBMCs, taken from culture after CMV antigen stimulation. Here the CDR3 reads CASSVEVGGKIPYEQYF. Written as DNA, the CDR3 is TGTGCCAGCAGCGTAGAGGTAGGGGGCAAGATACCTTACGAGCAGTACTTC.